This entry describes one TCR beta chain. Its matching antigen is unknown. From the 5' RACE reads, TCRdb called clonotypes with MiXCR, one entry per CDR3 protein. The sample shows 150,000 to 200,000 distinct CDR3 sequences, roughly 31% of them seen only once. This entry belongs to a study of CD8 T cells in ankylosing spondylitis. Study-wide points: Disease-linked clones were reportedly significantly enriched in matched ankylosing spondylitis synovial fluid.

The CDR3 has 16 residues. The germline V gene encodes CDR1 SNHLY and CDR2 FYNNEI. The junction had 5 bases not matched to a gene; V was cut back by 0 bases and J by 0 bases. The specimen sequenced was synovial fluid, either unsorted or a sorted T cell fraction (not recorded which). V gene TRBV2 combines with J gene TRBJ2-7; 7 nucleotides line up with TRBD1. This TCR was recovered from a male donor with ankylosing spondylitis. The CDR3 spells CASSEAGQGVSYEQYF. In DNA form, the CDR3 reads TGTGCCAGCAGTGAAGCGGGGCAGGGGGTCTCCTACGAGCAGTACTTC.